This T cell receptor beta chain is from a study of T cell changes during pregnancy in multiple sclerosis. Profiling relied on immunoSEQ multiplex PCR, and the TCRdb table lists in-frame clones only, not all of them. The sample holds more than 75,000 clones, around 93% seen once. The sample in question was peripheral blood, obtained in the first trimester of pregnancy. This sequence was found in a female donor with multiple sclerosis, enrolled in a pregnancy study.

The CDR3 DNA is TGTGCCAGCAGCTTACTCAGGGGAAGCTCCTACGAGCAGTACTTC. Translation gives CASSLLRGSSYEQYF. The chain recombines TRBV11-2 with TRBJ2-7; D perhaps matches TRBD1 (6 bases). This CDR3 is 15 amino acids long. Germline CDR1 and CDR2: SGHAT and FQNNGV. V was pared by 2 bases and J by 0 bases, with 11 bases between.